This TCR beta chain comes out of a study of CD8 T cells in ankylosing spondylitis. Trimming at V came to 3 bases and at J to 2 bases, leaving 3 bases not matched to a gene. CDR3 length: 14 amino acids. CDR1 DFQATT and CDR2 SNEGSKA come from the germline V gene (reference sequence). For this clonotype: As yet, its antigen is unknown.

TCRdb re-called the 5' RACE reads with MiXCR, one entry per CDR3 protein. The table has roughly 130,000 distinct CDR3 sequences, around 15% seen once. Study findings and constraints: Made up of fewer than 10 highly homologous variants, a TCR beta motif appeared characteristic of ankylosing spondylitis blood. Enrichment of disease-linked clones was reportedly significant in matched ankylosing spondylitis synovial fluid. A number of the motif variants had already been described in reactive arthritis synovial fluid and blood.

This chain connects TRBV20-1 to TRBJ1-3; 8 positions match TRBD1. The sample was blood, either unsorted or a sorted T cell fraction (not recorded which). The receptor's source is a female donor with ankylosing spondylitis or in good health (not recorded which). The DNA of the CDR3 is TGCAGTGCTAGGGGACAGGTGGCTGGAAACACCATATATTTT. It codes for CSARGQVAGNTIYF.